The 5 T cell receptor beta chains below were found in one sample sequenced in a study of shared clonotypes between healthy human individuals (dated by TCRdb to the early 2020s). Library preparation used the immunoSEQ multiplex PCR assay. What TCRdb holds here is the immuneACCESS table cut down to in-frame rearrangements. Part of the clones is not present; checked against another copy, under half of the missing clones reflect an unresolved V gene, and the others are unexplained. The sample records around 1 million clones, around three quarters of which are singletons. About 1.5% of the sample rests with the top ten. The sample consisted of memory CD4+ T cells sorted from blood. Per the publication, the cell subset or site label means: CD45RA-negative fraction. The source of these receptors is a man younger than 30 in good health.

The genes are TRBV30 and TRBJ1-6, with 9 nucleotides matching TRBD1. Unmatched junction bases numbered 6, after V lost 5 bases and J lost 7 bases. Germline assignment: CDR1 GTSNPN and CDR2 SVGIG (reference sequence). This CDR3 spans 14 amino acids. The CDR3 nucleotides read TGTGCCTGGCAGCGGGGACAGGGAAATTCACCCCTCCACTTT. It yields the protein CAWQRGQGNSPLHF.

V is TRBV7-2 and J is TRBJ2-5, with 11 bases fitting TRBD2. The germline CDR1 and CDR2 sequences are SGHTA and FQGNSA. V gave up 5 bases and J gave up 4 bases; unmatched junction bases: 6. CDR3 length: 15 residues. The CDR3 sequence is CASSRGLAASETQYF. CDR3 sequence (DNA): TGTGCCAGCAGCCGGGGACTAGCGGCTTCAGAGACCCAGTACTTC.

This chain uses TRBV5-6 with TRBJ2-1; D is possibly TRBD1 or TRBD2 (5 bases each). The V gene lost 4 bases and the J gene lost 0 bases, with 14 bases spanning the gap. In germline, CDR1 is SGHDT, CDR2 YYEEEE. This CDR3 contains 16 residues. CDR3 in amino acids: CASSPWAGSSYNEQFF. CDR3 coding DNA: TGTGCCAGCAGCCCTTGGGCAGGGAGCTCCTACAATGAGCAGTTCTTC.

Note on this clone: Additional DNA sequences in this sample encode the identical CDR3. The chain is built from TRBV29-1 and TRBJ1-6; D not certain. This CDR3 has 13 amino acids. V lost 4 bases and J 7 bases, leaving 11 bases between the germline ends. Germline CDR1 SQVTM, CDR2 ANQGSEA. CDR3 in DNA: TGCAGCGTTGCCGGAGGGCCCAATTCACCCCTCCACTTT. Translating gives CSVAGGPNSPLHF.

The V and J genes are TRBV10-3 and TRBJ2-7; 10 bases line up with TRBD1. Germline-derived CDR1 and CDR2 are ENHRY and SYGVKD. The V gene end was trimmed by 10 bases and the J gene end by 2 bases; junction bases not matched to a gene: 5. The CDR3 contains 13 residues. The CDR3 nucleotides are TGTGCCACCTCCGGGACAGGGGCCTACGAGCAGTACTTC. This translates into CATSGTGAYEQYF.